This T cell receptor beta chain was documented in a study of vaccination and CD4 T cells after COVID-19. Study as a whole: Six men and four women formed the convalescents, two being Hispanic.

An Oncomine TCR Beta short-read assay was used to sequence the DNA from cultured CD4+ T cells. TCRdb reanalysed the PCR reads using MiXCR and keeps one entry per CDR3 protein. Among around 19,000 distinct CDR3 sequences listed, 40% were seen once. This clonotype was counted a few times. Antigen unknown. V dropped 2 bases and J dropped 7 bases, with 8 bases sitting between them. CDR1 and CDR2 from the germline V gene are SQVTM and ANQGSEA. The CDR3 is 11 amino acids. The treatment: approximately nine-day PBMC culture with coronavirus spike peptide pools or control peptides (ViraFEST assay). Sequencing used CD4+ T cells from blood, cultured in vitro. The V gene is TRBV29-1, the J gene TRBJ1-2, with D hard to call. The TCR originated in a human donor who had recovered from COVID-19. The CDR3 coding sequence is TGCAGCGTTGAAAGGACCCTTGGCTACACCTTC. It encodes CSVERTLGYTF.